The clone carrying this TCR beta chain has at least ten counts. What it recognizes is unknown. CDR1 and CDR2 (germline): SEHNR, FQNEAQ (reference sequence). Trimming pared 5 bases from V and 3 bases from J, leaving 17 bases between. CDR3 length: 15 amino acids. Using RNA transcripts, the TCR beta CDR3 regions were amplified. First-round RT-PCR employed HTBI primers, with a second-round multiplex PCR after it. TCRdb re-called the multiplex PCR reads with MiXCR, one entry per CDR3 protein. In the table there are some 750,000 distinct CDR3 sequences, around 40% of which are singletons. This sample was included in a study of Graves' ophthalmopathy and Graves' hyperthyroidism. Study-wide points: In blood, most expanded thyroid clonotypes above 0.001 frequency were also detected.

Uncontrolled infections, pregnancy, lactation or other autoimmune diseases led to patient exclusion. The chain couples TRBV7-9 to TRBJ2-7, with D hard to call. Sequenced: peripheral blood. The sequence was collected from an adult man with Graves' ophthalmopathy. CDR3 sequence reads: CASSPSEGPIYEQYF. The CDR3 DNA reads TGTGCCAGCAGCCCCTCTGAAGGCCCAATCTACGAGCAGTACTTC.